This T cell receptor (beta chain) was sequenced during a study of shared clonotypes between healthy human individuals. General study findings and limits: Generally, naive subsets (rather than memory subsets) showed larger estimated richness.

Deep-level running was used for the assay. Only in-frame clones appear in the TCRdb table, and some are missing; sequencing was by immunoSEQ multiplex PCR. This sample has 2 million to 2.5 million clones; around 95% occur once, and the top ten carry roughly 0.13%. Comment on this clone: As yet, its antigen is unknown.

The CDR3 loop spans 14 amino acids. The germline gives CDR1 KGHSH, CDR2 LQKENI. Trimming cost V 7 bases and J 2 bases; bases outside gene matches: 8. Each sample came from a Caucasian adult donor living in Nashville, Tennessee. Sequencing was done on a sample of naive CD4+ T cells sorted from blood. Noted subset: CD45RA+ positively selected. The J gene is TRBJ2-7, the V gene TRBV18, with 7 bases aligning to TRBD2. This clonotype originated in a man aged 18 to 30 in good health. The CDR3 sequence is CASLQESGTYEQYF. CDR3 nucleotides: TGTGCCAGCTTACAGGAGAGCGGGACCTACGAGCAGTACTTC.